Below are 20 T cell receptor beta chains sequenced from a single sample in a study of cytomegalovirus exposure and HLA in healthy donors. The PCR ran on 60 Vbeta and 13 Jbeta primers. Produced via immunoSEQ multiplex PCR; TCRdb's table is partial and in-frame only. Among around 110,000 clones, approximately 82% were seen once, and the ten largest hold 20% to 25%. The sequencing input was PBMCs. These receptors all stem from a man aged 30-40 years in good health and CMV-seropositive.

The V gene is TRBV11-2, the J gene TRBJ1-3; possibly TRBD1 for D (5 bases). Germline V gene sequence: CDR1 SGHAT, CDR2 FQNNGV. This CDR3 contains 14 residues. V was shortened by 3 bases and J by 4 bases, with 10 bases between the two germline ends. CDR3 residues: CASSFGGSGNTIYF. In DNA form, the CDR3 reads TGTGCCAGCAGCTTTGGGGGGAGCGGAAACACCATATATTTT.

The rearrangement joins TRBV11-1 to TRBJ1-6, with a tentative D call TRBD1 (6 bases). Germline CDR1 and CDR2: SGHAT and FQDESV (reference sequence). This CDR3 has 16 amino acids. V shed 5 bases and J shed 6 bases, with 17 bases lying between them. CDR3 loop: CASSPSPDRTNSPLHF. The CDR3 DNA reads TGTGCCAGCAGCCCGAGTCCCGACAGGACTAATTCACCCCTCCACTTT.

Here the CDR3 reads CASSRLALSTDTQYF. CDR3 bases: TGTGCCAGCAGCCGACTAGCCCTTAGCACAGATACGCAGTATTTT. The chain has TRBV7-4 and TRBJ2-3; 7 bases agree with TRBD2. CDR1 is SGHVT and CDR2 is SQSDAQ in the germline V gene. V was pared by 5 bases and J by 0 bases, with 5 bases of the junction left unmatched. The length of the CDR3 is 15 residues. Using reference TRBV7-4 and TRBJ2-3 for the parts outside the CDR3, the full variable domain is GAGVSQSPRYKVAKRGRDVALRCDSISGHVTLYWYRQTLGQGSEVLTYSQSDAQRDKSGRPSGRFSAERPERSVSTLKIQRTEQGDSAVYLCASSRLALSTDTQYFGPGTRLTVL.

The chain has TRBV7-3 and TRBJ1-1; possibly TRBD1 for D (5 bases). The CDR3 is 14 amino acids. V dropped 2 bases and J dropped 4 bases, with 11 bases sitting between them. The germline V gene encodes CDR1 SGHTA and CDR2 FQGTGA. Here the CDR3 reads CASSLVGPGTEAFF. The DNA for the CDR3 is TGTGCCAGCAGCTTAGTGGGGCCTGGCACTGAAGCTTTCTTT.

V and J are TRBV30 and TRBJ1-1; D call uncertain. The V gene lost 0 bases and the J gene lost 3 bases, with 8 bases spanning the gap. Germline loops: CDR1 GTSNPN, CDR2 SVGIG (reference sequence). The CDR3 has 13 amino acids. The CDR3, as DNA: TGTGCCTGGAGTGTACCCGGGTACACTGAAGCTTTCTTT. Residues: CAWSVPGYTEAFF. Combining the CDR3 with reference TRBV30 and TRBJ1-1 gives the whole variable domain SQTIHQWPATLVQPVGSPLSLECTVEGTSNPNLYWYRQAAGRGLQLLFYSVGIGQISSEVPQNLSASRPQDRQFILSSKKLLLSDSGFYLCAWSVPGYTEAFFGQGTRLTVV.

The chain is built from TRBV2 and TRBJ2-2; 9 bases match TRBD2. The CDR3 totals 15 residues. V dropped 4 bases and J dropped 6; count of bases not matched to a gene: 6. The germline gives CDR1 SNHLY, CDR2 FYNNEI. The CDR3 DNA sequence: TGTGCCAGCAGTGGGCCCTTAGCGGGAGCCGGGGAGCTGTTTTTT. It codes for CASSGPLAGAGELFF. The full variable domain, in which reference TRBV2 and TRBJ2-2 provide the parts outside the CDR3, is EPEVTQTPSHQVTQMGQEVILRCVPISNHLYFYWYRQILGQKVEFLVSFYNNEISEKSEIFDDQFSVERPDGSNFTLKIRSTKLEDSAMYFCASSGPLAGAGELFFGEGSRLTVL.

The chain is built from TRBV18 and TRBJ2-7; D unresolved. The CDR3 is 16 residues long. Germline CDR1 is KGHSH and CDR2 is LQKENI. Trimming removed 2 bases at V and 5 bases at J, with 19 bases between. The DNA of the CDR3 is TGTGCCAGCTCACCAACGGTCTACGGAGTCACGAACGAGCAGTACTTC. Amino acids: CASSPTVYGVTNEQYF.

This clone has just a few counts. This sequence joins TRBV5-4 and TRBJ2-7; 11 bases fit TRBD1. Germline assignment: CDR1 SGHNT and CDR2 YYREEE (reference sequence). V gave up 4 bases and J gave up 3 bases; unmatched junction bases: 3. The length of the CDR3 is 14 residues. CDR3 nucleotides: TGTGCCAGCAGCCGGACAGGGGGCCTCTACGAGCAGTACTTC. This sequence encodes CASSRTGGLYEQYF.

The CDR3 here is CASHDRGSYNEQFF. CDR3 nucleotide sequence: TGTGCCAGCCACGACAGGGGCTCCTACAATGAGCAGTTCTTC. The chain couples TRBV6-5 to TRBJ2-1, with 8 positions matching TRBD1. CDR3 length equals 14 residues. Germline values: CDR1 MNHEY, CDR2 SVGAGI. V was clipped by 8 bases and J by 0 bases; unmatched bases: 3.

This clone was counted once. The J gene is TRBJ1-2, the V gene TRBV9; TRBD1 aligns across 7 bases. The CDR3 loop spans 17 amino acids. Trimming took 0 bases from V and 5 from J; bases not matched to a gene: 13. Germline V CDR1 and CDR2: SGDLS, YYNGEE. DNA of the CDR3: TGTGCCAGCAGCGTAGCAGAGTGGAAGGGGGCTGGGTATGGCTACACCTTC. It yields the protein CASSVAEWKGAGYGYTF.

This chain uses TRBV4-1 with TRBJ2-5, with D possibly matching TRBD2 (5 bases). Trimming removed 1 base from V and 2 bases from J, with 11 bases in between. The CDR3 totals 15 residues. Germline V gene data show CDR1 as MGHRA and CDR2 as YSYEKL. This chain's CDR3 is CASSQAGSGQETQYF. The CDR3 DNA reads TGCGCCAGCAGCCAAGCGGGATCCGGGCAAGAGACCCAGTACTTC.

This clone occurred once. The CDR3 protein is CASSLARDRGYIEQYF. The DNA of the CDR3 is TGTGCCAGCAGCTTAGCCCGGGACAGGGGCTATATCGAGCAGTACTTC. The chain links TRBV7-8 to TRBJ2-7; TRBD1 matches 10 bases. Germline assignment: CDR1 SGHVS and CDR2 FQNEAQ. The V segment lost 0 bases and the J segment 6 bases; nucleotides outside the gene matches: 8. The CDR3 is 16 residues long.

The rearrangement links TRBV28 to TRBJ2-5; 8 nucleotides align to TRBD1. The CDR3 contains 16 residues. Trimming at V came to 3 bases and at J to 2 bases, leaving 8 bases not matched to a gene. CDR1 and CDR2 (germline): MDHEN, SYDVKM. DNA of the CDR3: TGTGCCAGCAGTTTGGGGACGACAGGGGAACAAGAGACCCAGTACTTC. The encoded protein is CASSLGTTGEQETQYF.

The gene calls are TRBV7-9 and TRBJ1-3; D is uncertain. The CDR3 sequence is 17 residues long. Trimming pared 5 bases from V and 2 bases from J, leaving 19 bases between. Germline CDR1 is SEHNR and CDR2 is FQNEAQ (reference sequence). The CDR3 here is CASSDPTGRWTGNTIYF. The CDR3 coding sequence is TGTGCCAGCAGCGACCCAACCGGGAGATGGACTGGAAACACCATATATTTT.

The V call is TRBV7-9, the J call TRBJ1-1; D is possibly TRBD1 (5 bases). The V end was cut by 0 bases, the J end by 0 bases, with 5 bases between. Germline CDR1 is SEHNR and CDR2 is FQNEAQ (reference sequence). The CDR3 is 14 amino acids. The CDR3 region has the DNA TGTGCCAGCAGCTTAGCGACAGTGAACACTGAAGCTTTCTTT. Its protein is CASSLATVNTEAFF.

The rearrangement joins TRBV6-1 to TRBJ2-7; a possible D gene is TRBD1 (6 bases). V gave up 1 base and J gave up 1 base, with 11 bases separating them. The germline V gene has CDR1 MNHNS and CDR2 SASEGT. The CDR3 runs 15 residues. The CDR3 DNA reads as TGTGCCAGCAGTGAAGACTACAGGGAATCCTACGAGCAGTACGTC. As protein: CASSEDYRESYEQYV.

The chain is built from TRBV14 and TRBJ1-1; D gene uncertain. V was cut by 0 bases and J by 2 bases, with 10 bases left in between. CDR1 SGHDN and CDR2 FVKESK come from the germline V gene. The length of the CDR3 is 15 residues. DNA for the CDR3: TGTGCCAGCAGCCAAGATCTTGCGGGTAACACTGAAGCTTTCTTT. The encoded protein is CASSQDLAGNTEAFF.

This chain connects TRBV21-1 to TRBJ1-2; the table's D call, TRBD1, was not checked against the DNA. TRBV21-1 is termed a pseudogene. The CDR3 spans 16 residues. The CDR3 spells CASSNPGQEFNYGYTF. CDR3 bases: TGTGCCAGCAGCAACCCGGGACAGGAATTTAACTATGGCTACACCTTC.

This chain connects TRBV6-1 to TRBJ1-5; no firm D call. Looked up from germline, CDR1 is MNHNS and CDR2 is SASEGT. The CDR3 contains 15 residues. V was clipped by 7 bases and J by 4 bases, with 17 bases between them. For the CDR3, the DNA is TGTGCCAGCACCGACGACATATCTCGGAATCAGCCCCAGCATTTT. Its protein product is CASTDDISRNQPQHF.

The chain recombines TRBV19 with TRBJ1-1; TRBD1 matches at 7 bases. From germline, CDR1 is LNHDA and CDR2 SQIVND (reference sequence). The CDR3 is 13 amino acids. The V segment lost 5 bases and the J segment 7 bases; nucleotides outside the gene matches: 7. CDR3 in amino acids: CASSLRDSHEAFF. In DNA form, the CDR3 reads TGTGCCAGTAGTTTGCGGGACAGCCATGAAGCTTTCTTT.